The T cell receptor beta chain under discussion was sequenced for a study of blood T cell repertoires in COVID-19. In the study overall: Acute-phase and convalescent COVID-19 samples originated in the United States, Italy and Spain. Nucleic acid was either cDNA or gDNA, and it came from T cells, B-cell-depleted T cells, or PBMCs.

As processed by the authors: The authors estimated nucleated cell counts from reference gene primer amplification. Libraries were prepared by immunoSEQ multiplex PCR; TCRdb keeps only in-frame clonotypes and omits some of them. V and J calls and clone size are as listed in that table; D and trimming were resolved from the DNA. Here the sample spans about 75,000 clones, 88% being singletons. The CDR3 length is 14 residues. Trimming at V came to 5 bases and at J to 6 bases, leaving 6 bases not matched to a gene. From germline, CDR1 is MNHEY and CDR2 SVGEGT. The rearrangement joins TRBV6-2 or TRBV6-3 to TRBJ1-2; 10 bases line up with TRBD1. The clonotype originates from a human donor in a cohort sampled during active COVID-19. The sample comprised peripheral blood. Written as DNA, the CDR3 is TGTGCCAGCAGTGACCGACAGGGGGCAGATGGCTACACCTTC. Protein product: CASSDRQGADGYTF.